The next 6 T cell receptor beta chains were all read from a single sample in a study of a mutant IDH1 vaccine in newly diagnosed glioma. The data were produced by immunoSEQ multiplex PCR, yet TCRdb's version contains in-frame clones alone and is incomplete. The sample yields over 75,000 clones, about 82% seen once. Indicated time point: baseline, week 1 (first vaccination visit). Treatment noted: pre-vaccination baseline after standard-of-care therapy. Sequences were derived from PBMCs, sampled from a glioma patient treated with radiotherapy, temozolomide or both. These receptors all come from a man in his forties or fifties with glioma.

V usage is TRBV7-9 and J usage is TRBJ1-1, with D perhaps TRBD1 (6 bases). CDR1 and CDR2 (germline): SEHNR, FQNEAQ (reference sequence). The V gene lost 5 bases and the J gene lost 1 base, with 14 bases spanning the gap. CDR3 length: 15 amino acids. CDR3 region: CASSLTGHGNTEAFF. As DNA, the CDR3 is TGTGCCAGCAGCCTGACGGGACACGGGAACACTGAAGCTTTCTTT.

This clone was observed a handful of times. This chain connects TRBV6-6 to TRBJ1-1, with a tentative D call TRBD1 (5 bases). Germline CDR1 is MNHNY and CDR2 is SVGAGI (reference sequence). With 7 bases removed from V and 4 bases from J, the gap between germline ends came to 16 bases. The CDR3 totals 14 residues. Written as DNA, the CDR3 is TGTGCCAGCAACCTAGGGGTCGGCACCACTGAAGCTTTCTTT. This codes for CASNLGVGTTEAFF.

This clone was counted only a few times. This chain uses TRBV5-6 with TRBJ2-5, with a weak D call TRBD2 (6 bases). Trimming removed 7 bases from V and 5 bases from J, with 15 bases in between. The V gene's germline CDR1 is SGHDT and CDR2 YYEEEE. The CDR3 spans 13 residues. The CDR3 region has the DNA TGTGCCAGCGGAACGGGGGTCGGGGAGACCCAGTACTTC. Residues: CASGTGVGETQYF.

DNA of the CDR3: TGTGCCAGCAGCGTTACGACGGGGGCCCTCTACGAGCAGTACTTC. Translating gives CASSVTTGALYEQYF. V is TRBV9 and J is TRBJ2-7; D might be TRBD1 or TRBD2, each matching 6 bases. Germline lookup yields CDR1 SGDLS and CDR2 YYNGEE. V lost 2 bases to trimming and J lost 3 bases, with 15 bases between them. CDR3 length: 15 amino acids.

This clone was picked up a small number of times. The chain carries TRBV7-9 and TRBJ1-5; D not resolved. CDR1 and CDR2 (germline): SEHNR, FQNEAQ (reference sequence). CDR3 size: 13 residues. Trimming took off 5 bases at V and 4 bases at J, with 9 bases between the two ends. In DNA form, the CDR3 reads TGTGCCAGCAGCCCCGGAGTAAATCAGCCCCAGCATTTT. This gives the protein CASSPGVNQPQHF.

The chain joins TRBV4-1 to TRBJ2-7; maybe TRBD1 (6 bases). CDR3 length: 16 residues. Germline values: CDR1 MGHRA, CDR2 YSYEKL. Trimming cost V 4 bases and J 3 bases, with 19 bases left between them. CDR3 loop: CASSPTFPDRFYEQYF. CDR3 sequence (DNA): TGCGCCAGCAGCCCGACTTTTCCGGACAGATTCTACGAGCAGTACTTC.